This record looks at one T cell receptor beta chain sequence and its context. What it recognizes is unknown. The data are from a study of shared clonotypes between healthy human individuals. The overall study: Donors consisted of a couple of women and a few men between 18 and 49. CD4 naive cells filled three plates per donor, CD4 memory three, CD8 naive two and CD8 memory one.

Using immunoSEQ multiplex PCR, the repertoire was profiled, and TCRdb retains in-frame clones only, with some absent. The table includes approximately 1.9 million clones, 80% to 95% detected once. V dropped 2 bases and J dropped 0 bases, with 14 bases sitting between them. There are 17 residues in the CDR3. Per the germline V gene, CDR1 is MDHEN and CDR2 is SYDVKM. CD8 cells regarded as naive lacked CD45RO, were positively chosen for CCR7, and omitted terminally differentiated effector memory CD45RA+ cells. Healthy and HIV-negative, the adult donors had no recent acute infections or vaccinations. Study-level findings and limits: With few donors, the genetic and exposure-history diversity represented was limited.

The chain combines TRBV28 with TRBJ1-3; D not resolved. The sequence was collected from a man between 18 and 35 years old in good health. Some clones in this sample may be carry-over from other donors' samples. The sample taken for sequencing was naive CD8+ T cells from PBMCs. In nucleotides, the CDR3 is TGTGCCAGCAGTTTACTCGGCGGGGTTTTCTCTGGAAACACCATATATTTT. Residues: CASSLLGGVFSGNTIYF.